This T cell receptor (beta chain) is from a study of control samples from healthy donors and cancer patients. Profiled with immunoSEQ multiplex PCR; TCRdb holds only in-frame clones, not every one. The table records 250,000 to 300,000 clones, about 80% of them present only once. Germline assignment: CDR1 SGHDT and CDR2 YYEEEE. V was pared by 2 bases and J by 6 bases, with 9 bases of the junction left unmatched. The CDR3 runs 18 residues. Sequencing input: PBMCs. This clonotype was obtained from a woman in her sixties or seventies with lung cancer. The rearrangement joins TRBV5-6 to TRBJ2-1; 15 bases align to TRBD2. The DNA of the CDR3 is TGTGCCAGCAGCTTCTCCGGGACTAGCGGGAGGTTTGGCAATGAGCAGTTCTTC. Translated: CASSFSGTSGRFGNEQFF.